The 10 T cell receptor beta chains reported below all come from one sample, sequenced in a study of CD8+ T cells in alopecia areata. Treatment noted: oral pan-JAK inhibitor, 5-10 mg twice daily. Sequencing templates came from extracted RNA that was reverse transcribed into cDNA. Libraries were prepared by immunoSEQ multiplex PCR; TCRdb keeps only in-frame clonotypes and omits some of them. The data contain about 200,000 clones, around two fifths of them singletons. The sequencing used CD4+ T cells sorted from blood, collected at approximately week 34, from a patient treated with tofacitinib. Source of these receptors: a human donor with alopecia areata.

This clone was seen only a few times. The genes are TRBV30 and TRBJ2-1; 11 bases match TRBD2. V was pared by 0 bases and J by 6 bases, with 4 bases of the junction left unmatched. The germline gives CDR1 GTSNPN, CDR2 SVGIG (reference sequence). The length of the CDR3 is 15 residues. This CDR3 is CAWSVGLAGGNEQFF. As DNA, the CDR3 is TGTGCCTGGAGTGTAGGGCTAGCGGGGGGCAATGAGCAGTTCTTC.

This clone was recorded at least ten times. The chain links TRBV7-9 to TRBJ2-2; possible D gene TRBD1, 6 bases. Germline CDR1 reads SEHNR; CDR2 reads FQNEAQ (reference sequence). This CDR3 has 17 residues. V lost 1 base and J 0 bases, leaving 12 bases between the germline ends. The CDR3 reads CASSLGRRQANTGELFF. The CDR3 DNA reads TGTGCCAGCAGCTTAGGGCGGAGACAGGCGAACACCGGGGAGCTGTTTTTT.

The CDR3 coding sequence is TGTGCCAGCAGCCAAGTTGTTCTACCGAGCTCCTACAATGAGCAGTTCTTC. Protein sequence: CASSQVVLPSSYNEQFF. V gene TRBV14 combines with J gene TRBJ2-1; D is ambiguous. From germline, CDR1 is SGHDN and CDR2 FVKESK. Trimming took off 1 base at V and 0 bases at J, with 13 bases between the two ends. This CDR3 is built from 17 residues.

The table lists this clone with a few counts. This CDR3 is CSATSGAYSTDTQYF. Written as DNA, the CDR3 is TGCAGCGCTACTAGCGGGGCGTATAGCACAGATACGCAGTATTTT. V usage is TRBV29-1 and J usage is TRBJ2-3; 10 nucleotides agree with TRBD2. This CDR3 region has 15 residues. After removal of 7 bases from V and 0 bases from J, the junction contained 7 bases not matched to a gene. Germline-derived CDR1 and CDR2 are SQVTM and ANQGSEA.

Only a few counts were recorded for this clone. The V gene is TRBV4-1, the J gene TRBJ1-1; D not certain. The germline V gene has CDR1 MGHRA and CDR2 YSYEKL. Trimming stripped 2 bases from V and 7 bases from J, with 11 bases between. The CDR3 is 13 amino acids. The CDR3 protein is CASSQTVSVEAFF. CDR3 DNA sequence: TGCGCCAGCAGCCAAACGGTCAGCGTTGAAGCTTTCTTT.

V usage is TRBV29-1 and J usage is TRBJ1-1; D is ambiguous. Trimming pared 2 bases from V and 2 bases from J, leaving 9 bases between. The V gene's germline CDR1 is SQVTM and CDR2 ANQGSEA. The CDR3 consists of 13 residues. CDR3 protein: CSVENIVNTEAFF. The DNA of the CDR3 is TGCAGCGTTGAAAATATCGTAAACACTGAAGCTTTCTTT.

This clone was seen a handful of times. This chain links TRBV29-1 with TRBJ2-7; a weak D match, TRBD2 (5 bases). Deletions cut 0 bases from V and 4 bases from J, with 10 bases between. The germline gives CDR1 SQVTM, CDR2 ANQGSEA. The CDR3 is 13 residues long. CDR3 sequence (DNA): TGCAGCGTTGAAGAGGGAGCTAGGTACGAGCAGTACTTC. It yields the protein CSVEEGARYEQYF.

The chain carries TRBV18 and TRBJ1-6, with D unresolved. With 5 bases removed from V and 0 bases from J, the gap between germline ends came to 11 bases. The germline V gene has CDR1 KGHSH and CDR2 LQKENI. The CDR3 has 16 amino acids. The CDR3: CASSFVTSSYNSPLHF. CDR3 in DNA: TGTGCCAGCTCATTTGTCACGAGCTCCTATAATTCACCCCTCCACTTT.

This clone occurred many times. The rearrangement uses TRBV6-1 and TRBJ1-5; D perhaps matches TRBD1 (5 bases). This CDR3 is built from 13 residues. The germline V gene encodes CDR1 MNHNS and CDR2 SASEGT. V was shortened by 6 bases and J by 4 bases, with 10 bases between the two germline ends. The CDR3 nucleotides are TGTGCCAGCAGACAGGCGACGAATCAGCCCCAGCATTTT. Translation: CASRQATNQPQHF.

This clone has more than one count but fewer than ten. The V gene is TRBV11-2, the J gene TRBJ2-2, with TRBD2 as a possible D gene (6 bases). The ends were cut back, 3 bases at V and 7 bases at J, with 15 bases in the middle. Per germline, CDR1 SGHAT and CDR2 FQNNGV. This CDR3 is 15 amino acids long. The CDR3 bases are TGTGCCAGCAGCTTGGACCGACTAGACGTCGGGGAGCTGTTTTTT. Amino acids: CASSLDRLDVGELFF.